The 25 T cell receptor beta chains below all came from one sample that was sequenced in a study of blood T cells in healthy people across ages (dated by TCRdb to between 2015 and 2017). The library was made by 5' RACE. TCRdb names Illumina HiSeq 2500 as the instrument used. The second PCR ran for roughly 7 to 12 cycles and used a J-beta primer mix along with a sample-barcoded 5' primer. TCRdb reran the public reads through fastp at Q25 and MiXCR, keeping productive beta chains. A single entry per CDR3 protein holds the most common genes and DNA from its merged rows. The sample contains approximately 1,100,000 distinct CDR3 sequences, more than 40% of them found a single time. The ten largest clones capture under 20% of the sample. Sequencing was performed on blood. These receptors were collected from a woman aged 55-70 years in good health.

In its sample, this clonotype was seen a few times. The J gene is TRBJ2-2, the V gene TRBV25-1; TRBD2 matches at 7 bases. CDR3 length: 15 amino acids. Trimming cost V 3 bases and J 5 bases; bases outside gene matches: 6. CDR1 and CDR2 (germline): MGHDK, SYGVNS. Here the CDR3 DNA reads TGTGCCAGCAGTGAGATCACTAGCGAAACCGGGGAGCTGTTTTTT. Protein: CASSEITSETGELFF.

This rearrangement joins TRBV6-1 to TRBJ2-7; TRBD2 matches at 8 bases. V gave up 8 bases and J gave up 4 bases; unmatched junction bases: 7. Germline CDR1 and CDR2: MNHNS and SASEGT. The CDR3 is 13 amino acids. The chain's CDR3 is CASRLARTYEQYF. The CDR3 nucleotides read TGTGCCAGCCGACTAGCGAGAACTTACGAGCAGTACTTC.

The chain couples TRBV12-3 or TRBV12-4 to TRBJ1-5; TRBD1 agrees at 9 bases. The CDR3 consists of 15 residues. J was trimmed by 4 bases and V by 2 bases; bases with no gene match: 3. The CDR3 nucleotides read TGTGCCAGCAGTTTAACGGACAGGGGTAATCAGCCCCAGCATTTT. This gives the protein CASSLTDRGNQPQHF.

V and J are TRBV18 and TRBJ1-1; 7 bases are shared with TRBD1. Germline V gene lookup returns CDR1 KGHSH and CDR2 LQKENI. J was trimmed by 0 bases and V by 5 bases; bases with no gene match: 3. There are 14 residues in the CDR3. CDR3 in amino acids: CASSTDRLNTEAFF. Written as DNA, the CDR3 is TGTGCCAGCTCAACGGACAGGCTGAACACTGAAGCTTTCTTT.

CDR3 bases: TGTGCCAGCAGCGTGACAGGGGGCACCGCCTATGGCTACACCTTC. The encoded protein is CASSVTGGTAYGYTF. The gene calls are TRBV5-6 and TRBJ1-2; 10 bases align to TRBD1. The CDR3 consists of 15 residues. CDR1 and CDR2 from the germline V gene are SGHDT and YYEEEE. The junction had 7 bases not matched to a gene; V was cut back by 4 bases and J by 4 bases.

In its sample, this clonotype was seen a few times. The rearrangement links TRBV28 to TRBJ2-3; 12 bases align to TRBD1. Germline CDR1 is MDHEN and CDR2 is SYDVKM. The CDR3 contains 17 residues. J was trimmed by 5 bases and V by 4 bases; bases with no gene match: 10. CDR3 sequence reads: CASSSIRDRGRGDTQYF. The CDR3 DNA is TGTGCCAGCAGTTCCATCCGGGACAGGGGGCGGGGAGATACGCAGTATTTT.

The rearrangement links TRBV24-1 to TRBJ2-3, with D possibly called TRBD1 or TRBD2 (5 bases each). The germline V and J ends were trimmed by 9 bases and 5 bases, with 20 bases remaining between them. The CDR3 extends over 15 amino acids. Germline assignment: CDR1 KGHDR and CDR2 SFDVKD. The CDR3, as DNA: TGTGCCACCGGGAGTGACAGCTGGGCGGAAGATACGCAGTATTTT. Its translation: CATGSDSWAEDTQYF.

This chain uses TRBV3-1 with TRBJ2-7, with D unclear. The CDR3 spans 12 residues. Germline-derived CDR1 and CDR2 are LGHDT and YNNKEL (reference sequence). V lost 3 bases, J lost 5 bases, and 8 bases lay in between. This CDR3 reads CASSHPNNEQYF. The CDR3 bases are TGTGCCAGCAGCCACCCGAACAACGAGCAGTACTTC.

As to this clonotype: This likely comes from a read error, as the CDR3 has no conserved phenylalanine or tryptophan at its end. The rearrangement links TRBV4-1 to TRBJ2-5; TRBD2 matches 8 bases. The tail of the sequence fits TRBJ2-7 better, so the J call may be wrong. Germline CDR1 reads MGHRA; CDR2 reads YSYEKL. The CDR3 has 16 residues. The CDR3 nucleotides read TGCGCCAGCAGCCATGCCCGGGACAAAGCGGGGGACGAGCAGTACTCC. Its translation: CASSHARDKAGDEQYS.

This clonotype occurred a few times. In nucleotides, the CDR3 is TGTGCCAGCAGCTTAGCCCAAGGGGGCCTGCGGGAGACCCAGTACTTC. Translated, it gives CASSLAQGGLRETQYF. This chain joins TRBV7-9 and TRBJ2-5; TRBD1 matches at 7 bases. This CDR3 contains 16 residues. Germline V CDR1 and CDR2: SEHNR, FQNEAQ (reference sequence). With 0 bases clipped from V and 5 bases from J, the junction kept 9 bases outside the gene matches. The complete variable domain, with remaining parts taken from reference TRBV7-9 and TRBJ2-5, reads DTGVSQNPRHKITKRGQNVTFRCDPISEHNRLYWYRQTLGQGPEFLTYFQNEAQLEKSRLLSDRFSAERPKGSFSTLEIQRTEQGDSAMYLCASSLAQGGLRETQYFGPGTRLLVL.

The chain links TRBV12-3 or TRBV12-4 to TRBJ2-7, with a weak D call TRBD2 (5 bases). This CDR3 has 13 amino acids. The V and J ends lost 5 bases and 6 bases respectively, with 14 bases between them. The DNA of the CDR3 is TGTGCCAGCAGTGTCGAGGGTCTATCCGAGCAGTACTTC. Encoded protein: CASSVEGLSEQYF.

The table lists this clonotype with a few counts. The CDR3 DNA reads TGCAGTGCTAGAGGGGCTCGAACAAACAATGAGCAGTTCTTC. Protein sequence: CSARGARTNNEQFF. The V gene is TRBV20-1, the J gene TRBJ2-1; unclear D gene. V was pared by 1 base and J by 5 bases, with 12 bases between. From germline, CDR1 is DFQATT and CDR2 SNEGSKA (reference sequence). CDR3 length: 14 amino acids.

This chain uses TRBV27 with TRBJ2-7; 8 positions agree with TRBD1. CDR3 length equals 16 residues. V shed 5 bases, J shed 3 bases, and the junction held 12 bases outside the gene matches. CDR1 is MNHEY and CDR2 is SMNVEV in the germline V gene (reference sequence). The CDR3 here is CASSPYSDRGRYEQYF. The CDR3 nucleotides read TGTGCCAGCAGTCCCTACTCCGACAGGGGTCGCTACGAGCAGTACTTC.

This clonotype has a handful of counts. The chain carries TRBV20-1 and TRBJ2-1; D unresolved. Germline V CDR1 and CDR2: DFQATT, SNEGSKA (reference sequence). The CDR3 has 13 residues. V gave up 6 bases and J gave up 10 bases, with 19 bases separating them. CDR3 in amino acids: CSATKTIGREQFF. The CDR3 nucleotides are TGCAGTGCCACAAAAACCATAGGTCGGGAGCAGTTCTTC.

In its sample, this clonotype was seen many times. V and J are TRBV4-1 and TRBJ2-3, with 8 bases matching TRBD2. V gave up 0 bases and J gave up 8 bases; unmatched junction bases: 10. Germline V gene data show CDR1 as MGHRA and CDR2 as YSYEKL. The CDR3 loop spans 16 amino acids. Here the CDR3 DNA reads TGCGCCAGCAGCCAAGAATGGGCGGGAGGAAAGGGTACGCAGTATTTT. This sequence encodes CASSQEWAGGKGTQYF.

The rearrangement links TRBV5-6 to TRBJ2-3; no clear D gene. The CDR3 contains 16 residues. The V and J ends lost 0 bases and 2 bases respectively, with 13 bases between them. Germline V gene sequence: CDR1 SGHDT, CDR2 YYEEEE. CDR3 nucleotides: TGTGCCAGCAGCTTGGTTTCAGGATACCACACAGATACGCAGTATTTT. Protein: CASSLVSGYHTDTQYF.

This clonotype has a handful of counts. The genes are TRBV6-5 and TRBJ1-2; D is ambiguous. The CDR3 runs to 13 residues. V gave up 5 bases and J gave up 0 bases, with 7 bases separating them. Looked up from germline, CDR1 is MNHEY and CDR2 is SVGAGI. The CDR3 loop is CASSPDPNYGYTF. The CDR3 DNA is TGTGCCAGCAGTCCGGATCCTAACTATGGCTACACCTTC.

The chain has TRBV20-1 and TRBJ2-7; 10 bases map to TRBD1. The CDR3 sequence is 14 residues long. Trimming cost V 3 bases and J 3 bases; bases outside gene matches: 5. CDR1 is DFQATT and CDR2 is SNEGSKA in the germline V gene (reference sequence). The CDR3 loop is CSASPGQGNYEQYF. The DNA for the CDR3 is TGCAGTGCTAGCCCGGGACAGGGGAACTACGAGCAGTACTTC.

The chain recombines TRBV7-9 with TRBJ2-5; 11 nucleotides match TRBD2. CDR1 and CDR2 (germline): SEHNR, FQNEAQ (reference sequence). V was pared by 4 bases and J by 5 bases, with 9 bases of the junction left unmatched. The CDR3 extends over 16 amino acids. The CDR3 loop reads CASSSTLAGALETQYF. CDR3 bases: TGTGCCAGCAGCTCGACACTAGCGGGAGCTCTGGAGACCCAGTACTTC.

V is TRBV11-2 and J is TRBJ2-4; 8 bases are shared with TRBD1. TRBJ2-7 explains the end of the DNA better; the J call may be wrong. Germline loops: CDR1 SGHAT, CDR2 FQNNGV. The CDR3 is 16 amino acids. The CDR3 DNA sequence: TGTGCCAGCAGCTTAGCCGGACAGGGAAGGAACTACGAGCAGTACTTC. It translates to CASSLAGQGRNYEQYF.

This rearrangement joins TRBV6-1 to TRBJ1-2, with 9 bases fitting TRBD1. Germline CDR1 is MNHNS and CDR2 is SASEGT. V dropped 2 bases and J dropped 5; count of bases not matched to a gene: 6. This CDR3 comprises 15 residues. In DNA, the CDR3 is TGTGCCAGCAGTGAAACGGGGACAGGGAGGTATGGCTACACCTTC. It encodes CASSETGTGRYGYTF.

The V call is TRBV6-1, the J call TRBJ2-7; 8 nucleotides agree with TRBD2. Germline V CDR1 and CDR2: MNHNS, SASEGT. V shed 1 base and J 2 bases; nucleotides not matched to a gene: 1. This CDR3 is 14 amino acids long. For the CDR3, the DNA is TGTGCCAGCAGTGAAGTTAGCGGGGCCTACGAGCAGTACTTC. The encoded protein is CASSEVSGAYEQYF.

This clonotype was detected a few times. The chain joins TRBV10-3 to TRBJ2-5; 13 nucleotides match TRBD2. CDR1 is ENHRY, CDR2 SYGVKD, per germline. This CDR3 is built from 11 residues. V was pared by 11 bases and J by 11 bases, with 5 bases of the junction left unmatched. CDR3 amino acids: CAVRTSGRQYF. The DNA for the CDR3 is TGTGCCGTACGGACTAGCGGGAGACAGTACTTC.

V gene TRBV10-3 combines with J gene TRBJ1-6; D call uncertain. From germline, CDR1 is ENHRY and CDR2 SYGVKD. The ends were cut back, 8 bases at V and 14 bases at J, with 16 bases in the middle. This CDR3 has 12 amino acids. The CDR3 loop is CAILDYNSSLHF. The CDR3 coding sequence is TGTGCCATCCTCGACTATAACAGTTCCCTCCACTTT.

The chain couples TRBV20-1 to TRBJ2-5; 7 positions match TRBD2. Germline trimming cut 0 bases from V and 2 bases from J; bases unmatched to any gene: 3. Germline-derived CDR1 and CDR2 are DFQATT and SNEGSKA (reference sequence). The CDR3 spans 14 residues. The CDR3 region is CSARDRGDQETQYF. As DNA, the CDR3 is TGCAGTGCTAGAGATCGGGGGGATCAAGAGACCCAGTACTTC.